By share of the sample, the clone carrying this T cell receptor beta chain is medium-sized (0.01 to 0.1%). What it binds is unknown. This entry belongs to a study of Graves' ophthalmopathy and Graves' hyperthyroidism. For the study at large: Peripheral blood sampling occurred at initial diagnosis, before any treatment. Study conclusions and caveats: Detection in blood was also observed for most expanded thyroid clonotypes above 0.001 frequency.

RNA transcripts yielded amplified TCR beta CDR3 regions. Second-round multiplex PCR followed a first-round RT-PCR using HTBI primers. TCRdb recomputed calls from the multiplex PCR reads with MiXCR, one row per CDR3 protein. The sample includes over 200,000 distinct CDR3 sequences, 29% of them seen just once. It was on clinical symptoms, serum thyroxine, TRAb, thyroid ultrasound and orbital computed tomography that diagnosis relied. From fresh peripheral blood, roughly 9.3 ml in volume, the PBMCs were obtained. V lost 4 bases and J 4 bases, leaving 13 bases between the germline ends. Germline V gene lookup returns CDR1 MNHNS and CDR2 SASEGT. The CDR3 runs to 14 residues.

Sequenced material: peripheral blood. This TCR was sampled from a man aged 50-60 years with Graves' ophthalmopathy. The rearrangement links TRBV6-1 to TRBJ1-1; D is undetermined. CDR3 DNA: TGTGCCAGCAGTGGATCTACAGAGGCCACTGAAGCTTTCTTT. Translation gives CASSGSTEATEAFF.